This T cell receptor (beta chain) was recovered during a study of control samples from healthy donors and cancer patients. The assay was immunoSEQ multiplex PCR, and TCRdb's table has in-frame clones only and misses some. The table shows roughly 130,000 clones, with 85% to 95% occurring only once. Germline V gives CDR1 LGHDT, CDR2 YNNKEL (reference sequence). This CDR3 comprises 15 residues. The V end lost 6 bases, the J end lost 8 bases, and 19 bases lay between the germline ends. This clone came up once. The origin of this receptor is a man in his fifties or sixties with head and neck cancer. The chain has TRBV3-1 (or the pseudogene TRBV3-2) and TRBJ1-4; possibly TRBD1 for D (5 bases). Sample: PBMCs. CDR3 in amino acids: CASRARDSQGEKLFF. CDR3 DNA sequence: TGTGCCAGCAGGGCCAGGGACTCGCAGGGAGAAAAACTGTTTTTT.